Presented here are 17 T cell receptor beta chains from one specimen sequenced in a study of T-cell memory formation after mild COVID-19. TCRdb passed the 5' RACE reads through MiXCR, listing each CDR3 protein once. In the table there are a few hundred thousand distinct CDR3 sequences, about 15% of which are singletons. Input material: PBMCs or a T cell subset sorted from them (not recorded which). The receptors derive from a man between 18 and 29 years old who had mild COVID-19 (a few samples of this study predate the infection). Cell type and time point are not known.

With respect to this clonotype: One junction end disagrees with the germline gene, perhaps due to a read error. The rearrangement uses TRBV12-3 or TRBV12-4 and TRBJ1-2; D uncertain. CDR3 size: 15 residues. CDR3: CASSLGKDASYGYTF. CDR3 coding DNA: TGTGCCAGCAGCTTAGGAAAAGACGCTTCCTATGGCTACACCTTC.

This clonotype was detected once. The chain links TRBV11-1 to TRBJ2-7; TRBD1 matches 10 bases. This CDR3 comprises 15 residues. Germline V gene lookup returns CDR1 SGHAT and CDR2 FQDESV (reference sequence). The trim removed 1 base at V and 4 bases at J, leaving 4 bases unmatched. The CDR3 loop reads CASSLGGTGVYEQYV. The CDR3 bases are TGTGCCAGCAGCTTAGGCGGGACAGGGGTATACGAGCAGTACGTC.

The chain links TRBV3-1 to TRBJ2-7; perhaps TRBD1 as D (6 bases). Trimming took 4 bases from V and 5 from J, leaving 12 bases between them. The CDR3 length is 13 residues. CDR1 is LGHDT and CDR2 is YNNKEL in the germline V gene (reference sequence). The CDR3 spells CASSPIQGNEQYF. In DNA, the CDR3 is TGTGCCAGCAGCCCGATCCAGGGGAACGAGCAGTACTTC.

V gene TRBV5-6 combines with J gene TRBJ2-1; no definite D call. Trimming removed 4 bases at V and 5 bases at J, with 7 bases between. CDR1 and CDR2 (germline): SGHDT, YYEEEE. The CDR3 sequence is 12 residues long. This CDR3 reads CASSLLDNEQFF. In DNA form, the CDR3 reads TGTGCCAGCAGCCTACTCGACAATGAGCAGTTCTTC.

The chain employs TRBV6-5 and TRBJ2-3, with TRBD2 identical over 8 bases. V trimming: 0 bases; J trimming: 2 bases; junction bases outside the gene matches: 13. This CDR3 contains 19 residues. Germline V CDR1 and CDR2: MNHEY, SVGAGI. This CDR3 is CASSYSRSAPGGITDTQYF. The CDR3 nucleotides are TGTGCCAGCAGTTACTCGAGGTCCGCCCCGGGGGGGATCACAGATACGCAGTATTTT.

This chain uses TRBV28 with TRBJ2-5; possibly TRBD1 for D (6 bases). Trimming stripped 2 bases from V and 2 bases from J, with 12 bases between. The CDR3 length is 15 residues. From germline, CDR1 is MDHEN and CDR2 SYDVKM. In DNA, the CDR3 is TGTGCCAGCAGTTTACTCGCCAGGGGACAAGAGACCCAGTACTTC. This codes for CASSLLARGQETQYF. Together with reference TRBV28 and TRBJ2-5, the CDR3 gives the full variable domain: DVKVTQSSRYLVKRTGEKVFLECVQDMDHENMFWYRQDPGLGLRLIYFSYDVKMKEKGDIPEGYSVSREKKERFSLILESASTNQTSMYLCASSLLARGQETQYFGPGTRLLVL.

Only a few counts were recorded for this clonotype. This chain uses TRBV4-1 with TRBJ2-3; D perhaps matches TRBD1 (5 bases). The V gene's germline CDR1 is MGHRA and CDR2 YSYEKL. Between the trimmed V and J ends, which lost 0 bases and 2 bases, there was a span of 6 bases. This CDR3 spans 14 amino acids. Here the CDR3 reads CASSQEQVTDTQYF. The CDR3 DNA is TGCGCCAGCAGCCAAGAACAGGTCACAGATACGCAGTATTTT.

The table lists this clonotype with a few counts. CDR3 loop: CASRRAGIGTDTQYF. DNA of the CDR3: TGCGCCAGCCGAAGAGCGGGGATCGGCACAGATACGCAGTATTTT. The chain has TRBV5-1 and TRBJ2-3, with 7 bases that match TRBD2. V gave up 7 bases and J gave up 1 base; unmatched junction bases: 9. Germline CDR1 and CDR2: SGHRS and YFSETQ. This CDR3 spans 15 amino acids.

This clonotype was detected a few times. V usage is TRBV4-1 and J usage is TRBJ1-1; D unresolved. V gave up 4 bases and J gave up 4 bases, with 19 bases separating them. The CDR3 has 16 amino acids. Per germline, CDR1 MGHRA and CDR2 YSYEKL. The CDR3 DNA reads as TGCGCCAGCAGCCGAACCCCGGGAGGGTGGGCCACTGAAGCTTTCTTT. Its translation is CASSRTPGGWATEAFF.

This rearrangement joins TRBV7-6 to TRBJ2-2; D unresolved. V was trimmed by 1 base and J by 2 bases, leaving 17 bases between them. The CDR3 spans 18 residues. Germline CDR1 reads SGHVS; CDR2 reads FNYEAQ. As DNA, the CDR3 is TGTGCCAGCAGCTTAGAAACTCTGTCTGGGATAAACACCGGGGAGCTGTTTTTT. As protein: CASSLETLSGINTGELFF.

This clonotype was detected a few times. The rearrangement uses TRBV27 and TRBJ1-6; 7 bases map to TRBD1. V was pared by 4 bases and J by 4 bases, with 4 bases of the junction left unmatched. CDR1 is MNHEY, CDR2 SMNVEV, per germline (reference sequence). The CDR3 is made up of 15 amino acids. CDR3 region: CASSSTGNYNSPLHF. The CDR3 region has the DNA TGTGCCAGCAGTTCGACAGGGAATTATAATTCACCCCTCCACTTT.

This clonotype occurred many times. The chain employs TRBV5-1 and TRBJ2-3; D is undetermined. Deletions cut 4 bases from V and 2 bases from J, with 2 bases between. This CDR3 has 11 amino acids. Germline V gene lookup returns CDR1 SGHRS and CDR2 YFSETQ. The CDR3 DNA follows: TGCGCCAGCAGCAACACAGATACGCAGTATTTT. Translating it yields CASSNTDTQYF.

This clonotype was seen a few times. The V and J genes are TRBV6-6 and TRBJ1-3, with 7 bases matching TRBD1. Germline loops: CDR1 MNHNY, CDR2 SVGAGI (reference sequence). The CDR3 spans 14 residues. V was clipped by 4 bases and J by 4 bases; unmatched bases: 4. The CDR3 DNA reads as TGTGCCAGCAGTTCCGGACAGGCAGGAAACACCATATATTTT. It specifies CASSSGQAGNTIYF.

The chain carries TRBV24-1 and TRBJ2-5; D is possibly TRBD1 or TRBD2 (5 bases each). The CDR3 is 16 amino acids. V was clipped by 6 bases and J by 2 bases, with 18 bases between them. Germline V lookup: CDR1 KGHDR, CDR2 SFDVKD. CDR3 sequence reads: CATSNPARWGQETQYF. CDR3 DNA sequence: TGTGCCACCAGTAATCCCGCCCGATGGGGGCAAGAGACCCAGTACTTC.

This clonotype has more than one count but fewer than ten. The chain carries TRBV19 and TRBJ1-1; unclear D gene. Germline assignment: CDR1 LNHDA and CDR2 SQIVND (reference sequence). Trimming stripped 4 bases from V and 1 base from J, with 13 bases between. CDR3 length equals 15 residues. As DNA, the CDR3 is TGTGCCAGTAGTAAGGGAGATAGATCGAACACTGAAGCTTTCTTT. Encoded protein: CASSKGDRSNTEAFF.

This clonotype was detected only a few times. J is TRBJ1-5 and V is TRBV5-1; no reliable D call. With 5 bases removed from V and 5 bases from J, the gap between germline ends came to 14 bases. Germline V gene data show CDR1 as SGHRS and CDR2 as YFSETQ. The length of the CDR3 is 14 residues. CDR3 sequence reads: CASSSLGEDQPQHF. The CDR3 nucleotides read TGCGCCAGCAGTTCCCTCGGGGAAGATCAGCCCCAGCATTTT.

The chain uses TRBV12-3 or TRBV12-4 and TRBJ2-3; D assignment may be TRBD1 or TRBD2 (5 bases each). V lost 5 bases, J lost 2 bases, and 17 bases lay in between. The CDR3 loop spans 16 amino acids. The CDR3 bases are TGTGCCAGCAGTGGGGCCCTAGCCGGATACACAGATACGCAGTATTTT. Translating gives CASSGALAGYTDTQYF.